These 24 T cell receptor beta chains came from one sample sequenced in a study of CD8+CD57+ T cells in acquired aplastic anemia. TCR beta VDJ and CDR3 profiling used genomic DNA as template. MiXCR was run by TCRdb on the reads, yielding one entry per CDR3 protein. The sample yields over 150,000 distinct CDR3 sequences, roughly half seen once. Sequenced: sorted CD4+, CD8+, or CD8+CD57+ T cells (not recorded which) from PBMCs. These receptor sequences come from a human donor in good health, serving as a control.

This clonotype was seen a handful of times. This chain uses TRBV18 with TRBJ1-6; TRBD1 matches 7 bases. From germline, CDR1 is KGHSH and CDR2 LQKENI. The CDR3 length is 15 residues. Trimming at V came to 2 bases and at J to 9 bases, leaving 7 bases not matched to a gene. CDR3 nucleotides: TGTGCCAGCTCACCAAATAGGGGGCTGAGTTCACCCCTCCACTTT. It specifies CASSPNRGLSSPLHF.

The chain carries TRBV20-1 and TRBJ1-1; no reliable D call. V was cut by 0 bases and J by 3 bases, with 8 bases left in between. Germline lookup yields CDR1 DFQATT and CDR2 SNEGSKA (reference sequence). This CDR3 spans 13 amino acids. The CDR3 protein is CSAREPRDTEAFF. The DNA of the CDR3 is TGCAGTGCTAGAGAGCCCAGAGACACTGAAGCTTTCTTT.

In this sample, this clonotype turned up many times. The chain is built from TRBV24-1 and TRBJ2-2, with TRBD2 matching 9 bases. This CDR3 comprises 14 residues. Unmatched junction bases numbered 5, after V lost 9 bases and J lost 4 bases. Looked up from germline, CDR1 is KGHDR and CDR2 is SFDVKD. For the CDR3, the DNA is TGTGCCACCGGAAAAGCGGGGGGCACCGGGGAGCTGTTTTTT. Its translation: CATGKAGGTGELFF.

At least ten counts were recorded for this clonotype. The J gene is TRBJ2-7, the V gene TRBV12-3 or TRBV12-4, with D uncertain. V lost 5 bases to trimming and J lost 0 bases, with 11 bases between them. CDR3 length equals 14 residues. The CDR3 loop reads CASSPSLSSYEQYF. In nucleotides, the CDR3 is TGTGCCAGCAGTCCATCACTGAGCTCCTACGAGCAGTACTTC.

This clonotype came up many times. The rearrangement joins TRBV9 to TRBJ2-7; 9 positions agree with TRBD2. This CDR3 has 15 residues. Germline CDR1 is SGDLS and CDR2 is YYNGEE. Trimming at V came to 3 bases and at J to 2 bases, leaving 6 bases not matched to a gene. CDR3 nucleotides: TGTGCCAGCAGCGAGTCAGCGGGGGGAGCCTACGAGCAGTACTTC. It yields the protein CASSESAGGAYEQYF.

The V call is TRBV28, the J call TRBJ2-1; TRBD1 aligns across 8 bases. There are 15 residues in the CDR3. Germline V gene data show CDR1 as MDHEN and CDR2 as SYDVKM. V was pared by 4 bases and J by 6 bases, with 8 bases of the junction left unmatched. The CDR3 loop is CASSYGQGTSNEQFF. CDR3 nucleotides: TGTGCCAGCAGTTATGGACAGGGAACATCCAATGAGCAGTTCTTC.

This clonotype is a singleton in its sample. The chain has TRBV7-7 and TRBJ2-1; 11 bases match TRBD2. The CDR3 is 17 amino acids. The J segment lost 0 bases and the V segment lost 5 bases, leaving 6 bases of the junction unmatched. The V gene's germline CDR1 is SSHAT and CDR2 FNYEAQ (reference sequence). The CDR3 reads CASSPGTSGLSYNEQFF. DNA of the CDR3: TGTGCCAGCAGCCCCGGGACTAGCGGACTCTCCTACAATGAGCAGTTCTTC.

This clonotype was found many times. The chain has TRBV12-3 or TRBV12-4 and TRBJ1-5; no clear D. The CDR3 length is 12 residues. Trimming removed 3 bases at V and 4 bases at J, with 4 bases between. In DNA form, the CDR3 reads TGTGCCAGCAGTTTCGCGAATCAGCCCCAGCATTTT. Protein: CASSFANQPQHF.

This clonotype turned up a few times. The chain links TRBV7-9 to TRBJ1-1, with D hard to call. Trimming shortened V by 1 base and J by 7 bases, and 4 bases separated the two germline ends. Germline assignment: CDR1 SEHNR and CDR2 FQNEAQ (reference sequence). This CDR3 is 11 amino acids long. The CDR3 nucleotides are TGTGCCAGCAGCTTAGAGGGTGAAGCTTTCTTT. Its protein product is CASSLEGEAFF.

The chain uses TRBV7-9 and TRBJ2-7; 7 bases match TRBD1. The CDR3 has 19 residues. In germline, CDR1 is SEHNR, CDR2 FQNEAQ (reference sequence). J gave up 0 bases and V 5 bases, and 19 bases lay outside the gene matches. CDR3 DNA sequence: TGTGCCAGCAGCCCAATTAAGGGAGTCCGGGACAGCAACTCCTACGAGCAGTACTTC. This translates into CASSPIKGVRDSNSYEQYF.

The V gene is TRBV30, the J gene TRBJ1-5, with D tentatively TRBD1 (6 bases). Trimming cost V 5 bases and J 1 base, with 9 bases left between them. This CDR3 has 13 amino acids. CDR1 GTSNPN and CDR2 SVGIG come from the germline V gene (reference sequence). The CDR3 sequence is CAWGQRSNQPQHF. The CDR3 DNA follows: TGTGCCTGGGGACAGCGGAGCAATCAGCCCCAGCATTTT.

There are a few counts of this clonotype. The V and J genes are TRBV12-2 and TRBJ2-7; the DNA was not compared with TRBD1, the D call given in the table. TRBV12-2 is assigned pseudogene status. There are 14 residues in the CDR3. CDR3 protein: CASRTRDRAYEQYF. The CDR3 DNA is TGTGCAAGTCGGACCCGGGACAGAGCCTACGAGCAGTACTTC.

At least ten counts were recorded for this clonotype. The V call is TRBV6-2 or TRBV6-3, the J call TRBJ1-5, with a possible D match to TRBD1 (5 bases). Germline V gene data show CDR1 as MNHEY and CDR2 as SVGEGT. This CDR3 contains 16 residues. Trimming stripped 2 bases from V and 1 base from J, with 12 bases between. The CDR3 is CASSYRSGLSNQPQHF. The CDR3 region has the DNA TGTGCCAGCAGTTACCGATCAGGGCTGAGCAATCAGCCCCAGCATTTT.

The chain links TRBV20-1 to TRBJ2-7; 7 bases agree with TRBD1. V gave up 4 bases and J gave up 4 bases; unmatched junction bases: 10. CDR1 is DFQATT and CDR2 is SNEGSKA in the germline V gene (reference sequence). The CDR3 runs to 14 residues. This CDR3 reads CSAMETGKSYEQYF. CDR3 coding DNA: TGCAGTGCTATGGAGACAGGGAAGTCATACGAGCAGTACTTC.

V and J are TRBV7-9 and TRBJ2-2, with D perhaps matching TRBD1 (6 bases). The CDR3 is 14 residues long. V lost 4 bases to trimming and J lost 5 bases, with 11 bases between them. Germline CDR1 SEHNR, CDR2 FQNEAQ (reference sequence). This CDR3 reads CASSSAQGTGELFF. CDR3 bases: TGTGCCAGCAGCTCTGCACAGGGAACCGGGGAGCTGTTTTTT. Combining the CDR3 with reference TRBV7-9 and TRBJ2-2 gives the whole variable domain DTGVSQNPRHKITKRGQNVTFRCDPISEHNRLYWYRQTLGQGPEFLTYFQNEAQLEKSRLLSDRFSAERPKGSFSTLEIQRTEQGDSAMYLCASSSAQGTGELFFGEGSRLTVL.

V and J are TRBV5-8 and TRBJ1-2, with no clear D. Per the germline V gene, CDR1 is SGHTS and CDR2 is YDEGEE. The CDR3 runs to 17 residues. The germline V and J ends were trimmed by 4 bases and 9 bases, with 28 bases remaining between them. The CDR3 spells CASSPLGIGGVVMSYTF. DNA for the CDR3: TGTGCCAGCAGCCCCCTCGGCATTGGAGGAGTCGTTATGAGCTACACCTTC.

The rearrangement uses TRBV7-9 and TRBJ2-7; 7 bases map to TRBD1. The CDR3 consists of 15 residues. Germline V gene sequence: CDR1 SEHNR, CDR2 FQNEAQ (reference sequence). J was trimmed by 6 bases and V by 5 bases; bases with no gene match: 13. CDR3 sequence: CASSQEGDRLIEQYF. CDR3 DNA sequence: TGTGCCAGCAGCCAAGAAGGGGACAGACTTATCGAGCAGTACTTC.

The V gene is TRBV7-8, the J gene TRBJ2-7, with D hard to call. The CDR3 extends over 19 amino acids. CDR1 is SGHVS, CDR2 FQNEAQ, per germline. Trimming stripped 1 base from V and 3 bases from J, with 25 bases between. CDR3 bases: TGTGCCAGCAGCTTAGATCGCGGCCCCGTTGTCGATTCGAACTACGAGCAGTACTTC. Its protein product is CASSLDRGPVVDSNYEQYF. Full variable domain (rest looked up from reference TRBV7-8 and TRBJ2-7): GAGVSQSPRYKVAKRGQDVALRCDPISGHVSLFWYQQALGQGPEFLTYFQNEAQLDKSGLPSDRFFAERPEGSVSTLKIQRTQQEDSAVYLCASSLDRGPVVDSNYEQYFGPGTRLTVT.

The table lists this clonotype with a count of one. This CDR3 is CASSFVPGQGLYEQYF. The DNA for the CDR3 is TGTGCCAGCAGCTTCGTGCCGGGACAGGGACTGTACGAGCAGTACTTC. The gene calls are TRBV7-9 and TRBJ2-7; TRBD1 agrees at 9 bases. Germline CDR1 is SEHNR and CDR2 is FQNEAQ (reference sequence). This CDR3 is 16 amino acids long. V trimming: 3 bases; J trimming: 4 bases; junction bases outside the gene matches: 10.

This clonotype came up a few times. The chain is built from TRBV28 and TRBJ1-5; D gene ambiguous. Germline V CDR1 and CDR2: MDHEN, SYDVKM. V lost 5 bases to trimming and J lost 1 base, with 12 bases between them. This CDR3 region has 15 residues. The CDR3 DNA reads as TGTGCCAGCAGTCCCCTCGGGGTCAGCAATCAGCCCCAGCATTTT. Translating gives CASSPLGVSNQPQHF.

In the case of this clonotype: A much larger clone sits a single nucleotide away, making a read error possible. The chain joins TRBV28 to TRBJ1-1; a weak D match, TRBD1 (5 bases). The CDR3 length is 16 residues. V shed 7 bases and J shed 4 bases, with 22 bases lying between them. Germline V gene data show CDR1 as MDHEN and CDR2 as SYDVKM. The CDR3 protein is CASILPQGTGSTEAFF. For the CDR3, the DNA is TGTGCCAGCATATTACCCCAGGGAACCGGAAGCACTGAAGCTTTCTTT.

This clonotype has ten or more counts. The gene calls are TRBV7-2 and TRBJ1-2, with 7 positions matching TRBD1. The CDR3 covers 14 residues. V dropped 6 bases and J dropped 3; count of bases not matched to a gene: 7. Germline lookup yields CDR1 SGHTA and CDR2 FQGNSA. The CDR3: CASSLTGADYGYTF. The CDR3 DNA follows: TGTGCCAGCAGTCTTACAGGGGCTGACTATGGCTACACCTTC.

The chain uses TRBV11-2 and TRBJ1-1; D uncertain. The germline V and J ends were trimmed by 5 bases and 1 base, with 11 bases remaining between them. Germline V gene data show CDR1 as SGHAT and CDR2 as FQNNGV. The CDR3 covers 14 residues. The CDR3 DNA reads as TGTGCCAGCAGCCCACCGTGGGGGAACACTGAAGCTTTCTTT. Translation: CASSPPWGNTEAFF.

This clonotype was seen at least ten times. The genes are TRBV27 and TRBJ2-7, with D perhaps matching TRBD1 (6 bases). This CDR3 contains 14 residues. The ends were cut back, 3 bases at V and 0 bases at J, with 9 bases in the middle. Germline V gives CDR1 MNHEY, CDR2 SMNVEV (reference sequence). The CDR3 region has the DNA TGTGCCAGCAGTTTGAACAGGGCCTCCTACGAGCAGTACTTC. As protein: CASSLNRASYEQYF.